These T cell receptor beta chains were read from a single sample in a study of blood T cell repertoires in COVID-19. TCRdb keeps only in-frame clones here, not all; method: immunoSEQ multiplex PCR. The sample has just under 65,000 clones, approximately 80% seen once. Sequenced sample: peripheral blood. The receptors originated from a man aged 60-69 years with COVID-19, enrolled during active disease. Each CDR3 is given with its conserved first and last residue.

CDR3: CSARRQAGYTF; V: TRBV20-1; J: TRBJ1-2
CDR3: CASSSRTSGRETQYF; V: TRBV7-2; J: TRBJ2-5
CDR3: CASSPGGGRTDTQYF; V: TRBV7-3; J: TRBJ2-3
CDR3: CASTLSGGGYQETQYF; V: TRBV5-1; J: TRBJ2-5
CDR3: CASSFFGGAGGYTF; V: TRBV28; J: TRBJ1-2
CDR3: CASSPTSGWQETQYF; V: TRBV7-3; J: TRBJ2-5
CDR3: CASSQGINQPQHF; V: TRBV6-5; J: TRBJ1-5
CDR3: CASSLNTGVGETQYF; V: TRBV9; J: TRBJ2-5
CDR3: CASSFSREIYEQYF; V: TRBV5-5; J: TRBJ2-7
CDR3: CASGAGDYEKLFF; V: TRBV21-1; J: TRBJ1-4
CDR3: CASSPEYQETQYF; V: TRBV18; J: TRBJ2-5
CDR3: CASSLLAAFNNEQFF; V: TRBV27; J: TRBJ2-1
CDR3: CAWSVRGGAYEQYF; V: TRBV30; J: TRBJ2-7
CDR3: CASRVTLGPYEQYF; V: TRBV6-6; J: TRBJ2-7
CDR3: CASSFGLADFRGETQYF; V: TRBV5-1; J: TRBJ2-5
CDR3: CASSLTGYDEQFF; V: TRBV5-6; J: TRBJ2-1
CDR3: CASSPGGLAGPQQFF; V: TRBV27; J: TRBJ2-1
CDR3: CASSVAPSGGFQETQYF; V: TRBV9; J: TRBJ2-5
CDR3: CASSLEAAEGEQYF; V: TRBV5-5; J: TRBJ2-7
CDR3: CASSRSGTVTEAFF; V: TRBV6-5; J: TRBJ1-1
CDR3: CASSPSMTWPYGYTF; V: TRBV19; J: TRBJ1-2
CDR3: CATRGAGGDEQFF; V: TRBV24-1; J: TRBJ2-1
CDR3: CASTTGLNYNEQFF; V: TRBV28; J: TRBJ2-1
CDR3: CASRAGGSSYEQYF; V: TRBV2; J: TRBJ2-7
CDR3: CASSQGYSGSNYEQYF; V: TRBV3-1/TRBV3-2; J: TRBJ2-7
CDR3: CASGSGDFRDTQYF; V: TRBV9; J: TRBJ2-3
CDR3: CASSKDGTIRPTDTQYF; V: TRBV21-1; J: TRBJ2-3
CDR3: CASSFTSTGELFF; V: TRBV11-3; J: TRBJ2-2
CDR3: CASSFRPFNEKLFF; V: TRBV6-5; J: TRBJ1-4
CDR3: CASSLVPSSGLETQYF; V: TRBV5-1; J: TRBJ2-5
CDR3: CAISTATGYYGYTF; V: TRBV10-3; J: TRBJ1-2
CDR3: CASRAPGGRETQYF; V: TRBV6-5; J: TRBJ2-5
CDR3: CASSIDTQGNTEAFF; V: TRBV19; J: TRBJ1-1
CDR3: CASRQGSNSPLHF; V: TRBV28; J: TRBJ1-6
CDR3: CASSWAGQETQYF; V: TRBV12-3/TRBV12-4; J: TRBJ2-5
CDR3: CASSLGTANEKLFF; V: TRBV7-9; J: TRBJ1-4
CDR3: CASSLVGSHEQFF; V: TRBV11-3; J: TRBJ2-1
CDR3: CASSRGSPGNTIYF; V: TRBV9; J: TRBJ1-3
CDR3: CASSRDRVNIQYF; V: TRBV3-1/TRBV3-2; J: TRBJ2-4
CDR3: CASSFTSGPYEQYF; V: TRBV27; J: TRBJ2-7
CDR3: CASKGTGVVDTQYF; V: TRBV2; J: TRBJ2-3
CDR3: CASSLVSGTGDADTQYF; V: TRBV5-1; J: TRBJ2-3
CDR3: CASRPGQHFYGYTF; V: TRBV6-5; J: TRBJ1-2
CDR3: CASSLVRVADTQYF; V: TRBV11-2; J: TRBJ2-3
CDR3: CASSRGLAGRETQYF; V: TRBV7-7; J: TRBJ2-5
CDR3: CASFPGAGRNTIYF; V: TRBV6-5; J: TRBJ1-3
CDR3: CASSFQGRTYEQYF; V: TRBV10-2; J: TRBJ2-7
CDR3: CASSPGDRRGGYTF; V: TRBV5-4; J: TRBJ1-2
CDR3: CASSDRLAGQQFF; V: TRBV6-2/TRBV6-3; J: TRBJ2-1
CDR3: CASSLGTTHGYTF; V: TRBV6-6; J: TRBJ1-2
CDR3: CASRSGPGSDTEAFF; V: TRBV11-3; J: TRBJ1-1
CDR3: CATDRAGANVLTF; V: TRBV23-1; J: TRBJ2-6